This is a list of T cell receptor beta chains from one sample in a study of CD8 T cells in ankylosing spondylitis. Via MiXCR, TCRdb re-called the 5' RACE reads, giving one row per CDR3 protein. The sample has around 250,000 distinct CDR3 sequences, around 11% seen once. Sequences were obtained from blood, either unsorted or a sorted T cell fraction (not recorded which). The receptors were sampled from a male donor with ankylosing spondylitis or in good health (not recorded which). Both conserved end residues are part of each CDR3. A D gene is named only where the DNA matches it firmly. Clone sizes are given selectively: once, few, many, or a class where the clone is expanded.

D gene: NA
clone size: many
V gene: TRBV20-1
J gene: TRBJ1-2
CDR3 DNA: TGCAGTGCTCAGACGCCAGTCTATGGCTACACCTTC
CDR3 protein: CSAQTPVYGYTF

D gene: NA
clone size: many
V gene: TRBV5-5
J gene: TRBJ2-7
CDR3 DNA: TGTGCCAGCAGCTTGGGGTTTGGGGTATCCTACGAGCAGTACTTC
CDR3 protein: CASSLGFGVSYEQYF

D gene: NA
clone size: few
V gene: TRBV6-2/TRBV6-3
J gene: TRBJ1-5
CDR3 DNA: TGTGCCAGCTCGGGGCTAGGCAATCAGCCCCAGCATTTT
CDR3 protein: CASSGLGNQPQHF

D gene: TRBD1
clone size: many
V gene: TRBV5-1
J gene: TRBJ2-7
CDR3 DNA: TGCGCCAGCAGATATTCTCCGGGACAGGGGATTCGAAAATCCTACGAGCAGTACTTC
CDR3 protein: CASRYSPGQGIRKSYEQYF

D gene: TRBD2
clone size: few
V gene: TRBV6-1
J gene: TRBJ2-3
CDR3 DNA: TGTGCCAGCAGCAGACTAGCGGGGGGCTGGGGCACAGATACGCAGTATTTT
CDR3 protein: CASSRLAGGWGTDTQYF

D gene: NA
clone size: NA
V gene: TRBV6-2/TRBV6-3
J gene: TRBJ2-2
CDR3 DNA: TGTGCCAGCAGTTCTCAGGGTTCCGGGGAGCTGTTTTTT
CDR3 protein: CASSSQGSGELFF

D gene: TRBD2
clone size: NA
V gene: TRBV7-8
J gene: TRBJ2-3
CDR3 DNA: TGTGCCAGCAGCTTTTTGATAGCGGGATTGGATACGCAGTATTTT
CDR3 protein: CASSFLIAGLDTQYF

D gene: NA
clone size: NA
V gene: TRBV7-3
J gene: TRBJ2-7
CDR3 DNA: TGTGCCAGCAGCTTATTTGCGGGCGGGTCCTACGAGCAGTACTTC
CDR3 protein: CASSLFAGGSYEQYF

D gene: NA
clone size: many
V gene: TRBV27
J gene: TRBJ2-7
CDR3 DNA: TGTGCCAGCAGTTTTTCGACAACCAAGGACGAGCAGTACTTC
CDR3 protein: CASSFSTTKDEQYF

D gene: NA
clone size: many
V gene: TRBV4-1
J gene: TRBJ2-5
CDR3 DNA: TGCGCCAGCAGCCAAGTCACAGGACTCCAAGAGACCCAGTACTTC
CDR3 protein: CASSQVTGLQETQYF

D gene: NA
clone size: many
V gene: TRBV9
J gene: TRBJ2-1
CDR3 DNA: TGTGCCAGCAGCGTAGGGACGGGACGGGAGCAGTTCTTC
CDR3 protein: CASSVGTGREQFF

D gene: NA
clone size: many
V gene: TRBV20-1
J gene: TRBJ2-3
CDR3 DNA: TGCAGTGGGGCGGGGAGGACAGATACGCAGTATTTT
CDR3 protein: CSGAGRTDTQYF

D gene: NA
clone size: NA
V gene: TRBV12-3/TRBV12-4
J gene: TRBJ2-2
CDR3 DNA: TGTGCCACCCTTAAGATAGGGACCCCCGGACTGGGGCTGTTTTTT
CDR3 protein: CATLKIGTPGLGLFF

D gene: NA
clone size: NA
V gene: TRBV20-1
J gene: TRBJ1-1
CDR3 DNA: TGCAGTGCTAGCCGGGTAGGAGCTTTCTTT
CDR3 protein: CSASRVGAFF

D gene: NA
clone size: many
V gene: TRBV5-1
J gene: TRBJ2-2
CDR3 DNA: TGCGCCAGCAGCGTGACAAGGACCGGGGAGCTGTTTTTT
CDR3 protein: CASSVTRTGELFF

D gene: TRBD1
clone size: NA
V gene: TRBV5-1
J gene: TRBJ1-2
CDR3 DNA: TGCGCCAGCAGCCTACAGGGGTTCTATGACTACACCTTC
CDR3 protein: CASSLQGFYDYTF

D gene: NA
clone size: many
V gene: TRBV11-1
J gene: TRBJ2-3
CDR3 DNA: TGTGCCAGCAGCTTCACTAGTGATACGCAGTATTTT
CDR3 protein: CASSFTSDTQYF

D gene: TRBD2
clone size: many
V gene: TRBV12-3/TRBV12-4
J gene: TRBJ2-5
CDR3 DNA: TGTGCCAGCAGTTTAGGAGCGGGATTTGAGACCCAGTACTTC
CDR3 protein: CASSLGAGFETQYF

D gene: NA
clone size: many
V gene: TRBV4-1
J gene: TRBJ1-4
CDR3 DNA: TGCGCCAGCAGCTACGGCCCCGCACGGTCTAATGAAAAACTGTTTTTT
CDR3 protein: CASSYGPARSNEKLFF

D gene: NA
clone size: many
V gene: TRBV6-5
J gene: TRBJ2-5
CDR3 DNA: TGTGCCAGCAGTTACTCACACCCAGGGGAGACCCAGTACTTC
CDR3 protein: CASSYSHPGETQYF

D gene: TRBD2
clone size: many
V gene: TRBV12-3/TRBV12-4
J gene: TRBJ2-1
CDR3 DNA: TGTGCCAGCAGTTCCTCAGCGGGAGGTTACAATGAGCAGTTCTTC
CDR3 protein: CASSSSAGGYNEQFF

D gene: NA
clone size: many
V gene: TRBV5-1
J gene: TRBJ2-7
CDR3 DNA: TGCGCCAGCAGCTCCCCCTACGAGCAGTACTTC
CDR3 protein: CASSSPYEQYF

D gene: TRBD1
clone size: NA
V gene: TRBV5-1
J gene: TRBJ1-1
CDR3 DNA: TGCGCCAGCAGCTTCGGTCGGGACAGGGGCACTGAAGCTTTCTTT
CDR3 protein: CASSFGRDRGTEAFF

D gene: NA
clone size: few
V gene: TRBV7-3
J gene: TRBJ2-2
CDR3 DNA: TGTGCCAGCAGCTTAACGGCGACCGCGAACACCGGGGAGCTGTTTTTT
CDR3 protein: CASSLTATANTGELFF

D gene: TRBD2
clone size: many
V gene: TRBV4-2
J gene: TRBJ2-4
CDR3 DNA: TGTGCCAGCAGCCAACCGGGGACTAGCGCGGAATTAGCCAAAAACATTCAGTACTTC
CDR3 protein: CASSQPGTSAELAKNIQYF

D gene: NA
clone size: many
V gene: TRBV6-1
J gene: TRBJ2-1
CDR3 DNA: TGTGCCAGCAGTCCTGGACGGCCTCACAATGAGCAGTTCTTC
CDR3 protein: CASSPGRPHNEQFF

D gene: TRBD2
clone size: few
V gene: TRBV11-1
J gene: TRBJ2-3
CDR3 DNA: TGTGCCAGCAGCGAACCTAGAGGGGTCCGGACTAGCGGCCCAGATACGCAGTATTTT
CDR3 protein: CASSEPRGVRTSGPDTQYF

D gene: NA
clone size: NA
V gene: TRBV11-3
J gene: TRBJ2-1
CDR3 DNA: TGTGCCAGCAGCTTAGATCCCCGGGACGCATACAATGAGCAGTTCTTC
CDR3 protein: CASSLDPRDAYNEQFF

D gene: NA
clone size: many
V gene: TRBV5-1
J gene: TRBJ2-5
CDR3 DNA: TGCGCCAGCAGATGGGAGATAGGAGAGACCCAGTACTTC
CDR3 protein: CASRWEIGETQYF

D gene: TRBD1
clone size: few
V gene: TRBV11-1
J gene: TRBJ2-7
CDR3 DNA: TGTGCCAGCAGCTTAGGGACAGGGGCCACCTACGAGCAGTACTTC
CDR3 protein: CASSLGTGATYEQYF

D gene: TRBD1
clone size: NA
V gene: TRBV29-1
J gene: TRBJ2-1
CDR3 DNA: TGCAGCGTTCCCCAGCCGGGACAGGAGAGGTGGAATGAGCAGTTCTTC
CDR3 protein: CSVPQPGQERWNEQFF

D gene: NA
clone size: many
V gene: TRBV29-1
J gene: TRBJ1-1
CDR3 DNA: TGCAGCGCATCGGGACGGAGGAACACTGAAGCTTTCTTT
CDR3 protein: CSASGRRNTEAFF

D gene: NA
clone size: many
V gene: TRBV20-1
J gene: TRBJ2-7
CDR3 DNA: TGCAGCAAGGCGGCGTCCAGCTCCTACGAGCAGTACTTC
CDR3 protein: CSKAASSSYEQYF

D gene: NA
clone size: many
V gene: TRBV12-3/TRBV12-4
J gene: TRBJ2-2
CDR3 DNA: TGTGCCAGCAGGGTAGGCGGAGGGAACACCGGGGAGCTGTTTTTT
CDR3 protein: CASRVGGGNTGELFF

D gene: NA
clone size: many
V gene: TRBV6-5
J gene: TRBJ1-1
CDR3 DNA: TGTGCCAGCAGTTACTCGAAGGCCGGATTCACTGAAGCTTTCTTT
CDR3 protein: CASSYSKAGFTEAFF

D gene: NA
clone size: many
V gene: TRBV5-1
J gene: TRBJ2-2
CDR3 DNA: TGCGCCAGCAGCTTGGCCGGGCAAATCGCAGGGGAGCTGTTTTTT
CDR3 protein: CASSLAGQIAGELFF

D gene: NA
clone size: few
V gene: TRBV5-1
J gene: TRBJ2-5
CDR3 DNA: TGCGCCAGCAGCAACGTAAACCCCCGGGGACCAGTTGGGAAGGCCCAGTACTTC
CDR3 protein: CASSNVNPRGPVGKAQYF

D gene: NA
clone size: few
V gene: TRBV6-2/TRBV6-3
J gene: TRBJ1-1
CDR3 DNA: TGTGCCAGCAGTTACTCAGCGCGAGCTGAAGCTTTCTTT
CDR3 protein: CASSYSARAEAFF

D gene: TRBD2
clone size: many
V gene: TRBV20-1
J gene: TRBJ2-7
CDR3 DNA: TGCAGTGCTAGATCTACTAGCGGACTCTCCTACGAGCAGTACTTC
CDR3 protein: CSARSTSGLSYEQYF

D gene: TRBD2
clone size: NA
V gene: TRBV4-1
J gene: TRBJ2-5
CDR3 DNA: TGCGCCAGCAGCCCTAGATTAGCGGGGGGGCCGGAGACCCAGTACTTC
CDR3 protein: CASSPRLAGGPETQYF

D gene: TRBD1
clone size: NA
V gene: TRBV5-1
J gene: TRBJ2-7
CDR3 DNA: TGCGCCAGCACCCCGATTCCGCCGGGACAGGGGACCTACGAGCAGTACTTC
CDR3 protein: CASTPIPPGQGTYEQYF

D gene: NA
clone size: few
V gene: TRBV5-1
J gene: TRBJ1-1
CDR3 DNA: TGCGCCAGCAGCTTGATTGGGGGCCAGAACACTGAAGCTTTCTTT
CDR3 protein: CASSLIGGQNTEAFF

D gene: NA
clone size: NA
V gene: TRBV7-9
J gene: TRBJ2-1
CDR3 DNA: TGTGCCAGCAGCGCAGGCGTCGGGGTAGCCCTCAATGAGCAGTTCTTC
CDR3 protein: CASSAGVGVALNEQFF

D gene: TRBD1
clone size: few
V gene: TRBV7-8
J gene: TRBJ2-5
CDR3 DNA: TGTGCCAGCAGCTACCGGGACAGGTCAGAGACCCAGTACTTC
CDR3 protein: CASSYRDRSETQYF

D gene: TRBD2
clone size: many
V gene: TRBV2
J gene: TRBJ2-1
CDR3 DNA: TGTGCCAGCAGCGCTTTGTCCGCACCTAGCGGGAGTCTGTTCTTC
CDR3 protein: CASSALSAPSGSLFF

D gene: TRBD1
clone size: few
V gene: TRBV9
J gene: TRBJ1-2
CDR3 DNA: TGTGCCAGCAGCGGGACAGGGTGGAGCGGGGGCTACACCTTC
CDR3 protein: CASSGTGWSGGYTF

D gene: NA
clone size: many
V gene: TRBV7-2
J gene: TRBJ2-1
CDR3 DNA: TGTGCCAGCAGCTTCGACTGGACGGGGGAGCAGTTCTTC
CDR3 protein: CASSFDWTGEQFF

D gene: NA
clone size: NA
V gene: TRBV2
J gene: TRBJ1-1
CDR3 DNA: TGTGCCGGCAGGGTGGGCTACACTGAAGCTTTCTTT
CDR3 protein: CAGRVGYTEAFF

D gene: TRBD2
clone size: few
V gene: TRBV5-1
J gene: TRBJ2-5
CDR3 DNA: TGCGCCAGCAGCTTGGCAGGACTAGCGGGGGACCTCGGGGAGACCCAGTACTTC
CDR3 protein: CASSLAGLAGDLGETQYF

D gene: NA
clone size: many
V gene: TRBV29-1
J gene: TRBJ1-1
CDR3 DNA: TGCAGCCCAGCGCCACAGGACCTCAATGGCGGGAACACTGAAGCTTTCTTT
CDR3 protein: CSPAPQDLNGGNTEAFF

D gene: NA
clone size: many
V gene: TRBV9
J gene: TRBJ1-2
CDR3 DNA: TGTGCCAGCAGCGTAGATAGCGGGGTGGATGGCTACACCTTC
CDR3 protein: CASSVDSGVDGYTF

D gene: NA
clone size: few
V gene: TRBV11-2
J gene: TRBJ2-3
CDR3 DNA: TGTGCCACCTCTGGCGGGGTCAGCACAGATACGCAGTATTTT
CDR3 protein: CATSGGVSTDTQYF

D gene: NA
clone size: NA
V gene: TRBV4-1
J gene: TRBJ2-7
CDR3 DNA: TGCGCCAGCAGCCATGACTCCGGTCTCTACGAGCAGTACTTC
CDR3 protein: CASSHDSGLYEQYF

D gene: NA
clone size: many
V gene: TRBV12-5
J gene: TRBJ1-1
CDR3 DNA: TGTGCTAGTGGGACTTGGCTGGGCAAGCTAATGAACACTGAAGCTTTCTTT
CDR3 protein: CASGTWLGKLMNTEAFF

D gene: NA
clone size: many
V gene: TRBV12-1
J gene: TRBJ2-1
CDR3 DNA: TGTGCCAGCAGACCGGGGGAGATGGCCTACAATGAGCAGTTCTTC
CDR3 protein: CASRPGEMAYNEQFF

D gene: NA
clone size: few
V gene: TRBV5-1
J gene: TRBJ2-6
CDR3 DNA: TGCGCCAGCAGCTCCTACACAGCCCCCGGGGCCAACGTCCTGACTTTC
CDR3 protein: CASSSYTAPGANVLTF